This TCR beta chain was captured in a study of blood T cell repertoires in COVID-19. About the research overall: COVID-19 samples, acute and convalescent, were from the United States, Italy and Spain. Sources were T cells, B-cell-depleted T cells, or PBMCs; the material itself was cDNA or gDNA.

In germline, CDR1 is LGHNA, CDR2 YSLEER. Between the trimmed V and J ends, which lost 0 bases and 3 bases, there was a span of 9 bases. There are 16 residues in the CDR3. Per the original methods: Reference gene primers were amplified, and this amplification served to estimate nucleated cell counts. Only in-frame clones appear in the TCRdb table, and some are missing; sequencing was by immunoSEQ multiplex PCR. Clone size and the V and J calls come from that table; the DNA yielded D and trimming. This table holds nearly 25,000 clones, 80% to 85% found once. The sequence derives from a man in his 70s with acute or convalescent COVID-19. V usage is TRBV4-3 and J usage is TRBJ2-6, with D unclear. Sequenced input: peripheral blood. Written as DNA, the CDR3 is TGCGCCAGCAGCCAAGATCGAAGCTTTGGGGCCAACGTCCTGACTTTC. Its protein is CASSQDRSFGANVLTF.